This TCR beta chain derives from a study of PD-L1 blockade in urothelial cancer. Turning to the study itself: The authors examined blood 3 weeks (second dose) and 6 weeks after treatment start. A median blood sample held about 150,000 T cells and more than 80,000 unique TCRs.

Time point: peripheral blood 6 weeks after treatment start. Profiling relied on immunoSEQ multiplex PCR, and the TCRdb table lists in-frame clones only, not all of them. The sample shows around 66,000 clones, 88% of them seen only once. The CDR3 consists of 16 residues. Per germline, CDR1 PRHDT and CDR2 FYEKMQ (reference sequence). The trim removed 3 bases at V and 2 bases at J, leaving 9 bases unmatched. This rearrangement joins TRBV13 to TRBJ2-5, with TRBD2 matching over 7 bases. This TCR was recovered from a man aged 60-69 years with urothelial cancer. The starting material was PBMCs, obtained around atezolizumab (anti-PD-L1) treatment. The CDR3 here is CASSFPSLGGQETQYF. The CDR3 nucleotides read TGTGCCAGCAGCTTCCCTAGTCTGGGGGGGCAAGAGACCCAGTACTTC.